Listed below are T cell receptor beta chains from one sample, sequenced in a study of cytomegalovirus exposure and HLA in healthy donors. This table comes from immunoSEQ multiplex PCR, and its TCRdb copy is limited to in-frame clones, with some not included. The sample consists of roughly 150,000 clones, roughly 70% of them appearing once. Sequenced material: PBMCs. These receptors all stem from a man aged 25 to 40 in good health and CMV-seronegative. Each CDR3 is given with its conserved first and last residue. The D gene is left open where the match is weak. A row's size may be missing; if present it is once, few, many or a size class.

NA	NA	TRBV29-1	TRBJ1-1	TGCAGCGTTGACAGGGGTGGCACTGAAGCTTTCTTT	CSVDRGGTEAFF
NA	NA	TRBV5-1	TRBJ2-3	TGCGCCAGCAGCCCCCTTTGGGGCCTGAAGACAGATACGCAGTATTTT	CASSPLWGLKTDTQYF
TRBD1	NA	TRBV19	TRBJ2-7	TGTGCCACAGGGGACCGGGACAGGGGGCCCTACGAGCAGTACTTC	CATGDRDRGPYEQYF
TRBD2	NA	TRBV5-4	TRBJ2-3	TGTGCCAGCAGCTCAGGACTAGCTATGGGACTCACAGATACGCAGTATTTT	CASSSGLAMGLTDTQYF
NA	NA	TRBV6-9	TRBJ1-2	TGTGCCAGCAGCGCCTCCATTCATGGGGAGGCGGTGAGGGGCTACACCTTC	CASSASIHGEAVRGYTF
NA	NA	TRBV7-9	TRBJ2-2	TGTGCCAGCAGCTCCCACTGGCTAGCTGCGAACACCGGGGAGCTGTTTTTT	CASSSHWLAANTGELFF
TRBD2	NA	TRBV7-3	TRBJ2-1	TGTGCCAGCAGCCCCGGGACTAGCTCGGCCAATGAGCAGTTCTTC	CASSPGTSSANEQFF
NA	NA	TRBV29-1	TRBJ2-1	TGCAGCGCCGAAGGGGCAGTATACAATGAGCAGTTCTTC	CSAEGAVYNEQFF
NA	NA	TRBV28	TRBJ2-1	TGTGCCAGCAGCCTCGACTCCCGCGATTACAATGAGCAGTTCTTC	CASSLDSRDYNEQFF
NA	NA	TRBV7-9	TRBJ2-7	TGTGCCAGCAGCCCGGGCCCCACAGGGCAGTCCTACTCCTACGAGCAGTACTTC	CASSPGPTGQSYSYEQYF
TRBD1	NA	TRBV2	TRBJ1-1	TGTGCCAGCACCAGGGGGACAGGGGGCGCGAACACTGAAGCTTTCTTT	CASTRGTGGANTEAFF
NA	few	TRBV5-6	TRBJ1-2	TGTGCCAGCAGCCCACCACGGGGTTATGGCTACACCTTC	CASSPPRGYGYTF
TRBD1	NA	TRBV9	TRBJ1-4	TGTGCCAGCAGCGTTAGGACAGGGGGCCGTGAAAAACTGTTTTTT	CASSVRTGGREKLFF
NA	NA	TRBV2	TRBJ2-7	TGTGCCAGCAGTGATCGTGCGGGCTATAGTTACGAGCAGTACTTC	CASSDRAGYSYEQYF
NA	NA	TRBV18	TRBJ1-1	TGTGCCAGCTCCCACTCCGGGGGGGGCGCGAACACTGAAGCTTTCTTT	CASSHSGGGANTEAFF
NA	NA	TRBV27	TRBJ1-2	TGTGCCAGCAGACCGACTCCGGGACGCAGGGAGGATGGCTACACCTTC	CASRPTPGRREDGYTF
NA	NA	TRBV5-1	TRBJ2-7	TGCGCCAGCAGCAGAGCCGACAGTCCCAGGGCCTACGAGCAGTACTTC	CASSRADSPRAYEQYF
TRBD2	NA	TRBV9	TRBJ2-2	TGTGCCAGCAAGCGGGAGGGGGGATTGAGCACCGGGGAGCTGTTTTTT	CASKREGGLSTGELFF
TRBD1	NA	TRBV27	TRBJ1-6	TGTGCCAGCAGCCTCCTCGAAGGCAGGGGGGCACCCCTCCACTTT	CASSLLEGRGAPLHF
NA	NA	TRBV29-1	TRBJ1-5	TGCAGCGTTGCCGGGGATAGCAATCAGCCCCAGCATTTT	CSVAGDSNQPQHF
NA	NA	TRBV9	TRBJ1-4	TGTGCCAGCACGAGTACAGGGACGAGTGAAAAACTGTTTTTT	CASTSTGTSEKLFF
NA	few	TRBV6-6	TRBJ1-6	TGTGCCAGCAGTTACTCGATAGGCGGGAATTCACCCCTCCACTTT	CASSYSIGGNSPLHF
TRBD2	NA	TRBV27	TRBJ2-7	TGTGCCAGCAGCCAAGCTCTAGCGGGCATTAGCTCCTACGAGCAGTACTTC	CASSQALAGISSYEQYF
NA	NA	TRBV2	TRBJ1-2	TGTGCCAGCAGTCTAGGCGGGGGCTACACCTTC	CASSLGGGYTF
TRBD1	NA	TRBV2	TRBJ2-3	TGTGCCAGCAGTCCCAAACCGGGACAGGGAACAGATACGCAGTATTTT	CASSPKPGQGTDTQYF
TRBD1	NA	TRBV29-1	TRBJ2-2	TGCAGCGTTCGTAAAGGGGACAGCCTCACCGGGGAGCTGTTTTTT	CSVRKGDSLTGELFF
NA	NA	TRBV7-2	TRBJ1-6	TGTGCCAGCAGCTTCTATGGTCATAATTCACCCCTCCACTTT	CASSFYGHNSPLHF
NA	NA	TRBV7-2	TRBJ2-7	TGTGCCAGCAGCTTAGTAAACTACGAGCAGTACTTC	CASSLVNYEQYF
TRBD2	NA	TRBV5-1	TRBJ2-5	TGCGCCAGCAGCCCGCTTCAAGGCGGGGGGGCAGGCGAGACCCAGTACTTC	CASSPLQGGGAGETQYF
NA	NA	TRBV5-4	TRBJ2-1	TGTGCCAGCAGCCCTTTGTACAGGGAGATCTACAATGAGCAGTTCTTC	CASSPLYREIYNEQFF
NA	NA	TRBV2	TRBJ1-2	TGTGCCAGCAGTGAAGGAACAGGGAACTATGGCTACGCCTTC	CASSEGTGNYGYAF
NA	NA	TRBV6-5	TRBJ1-6	TGTGCCAGCAGTTACACTAAGACCATCTATAATTCACCCCTCCACTTT	CASSYTKTIYNSPLHF
NA	few	TRBV5-5	TRBJ2-2	TGTGCCAGCAGCTTGGGGGGCTCAACTAGCAGGAACACCGGGGAGCTGTTTTTT	CASSLGGSTSRNTGELFF
TRBD1	NA	TRBV30	TRBJ1-3	TGTGCCTGGAGTGAGAAATACAGGGGGTTAGGTGGAAACACCATATATTTT	CAWSEKYRGLGGNTIYF
TRBD1	NA	TRBV30	TRBJ1-2	TGTGCCTGGAAGGACAGGGGGATTTACTATGGCTACACCTTC	CAWKDRGIYYGYTF
TRBD1	few	TRBV2	TRBJ2-7	TGTGCCAGCAGTTTTCGACAGGGCTGGGACGAGCAGTACTTC	CASSFRQGWDEQYF
TRBD2	NA	TRBV28	TRBJ2-1	TGTGCCAGCAGTTTGGGACTAGCGGGATCTGAGCAGTTCTTC	CASSLGLAGSEQFF
NA	NA	TRBV5-5	TRBJ1-3	TGTGCCAGCAGTATGAACGCAGGGGCGTCTGGAAACACCATATATTTT	CASSMNAGASGNTIYF
TRBD1	NA	TRBV4-2	TRBJ1-6	TGTGCCAGCAGCGGACAGGGGGCGTTGGATTCACCCCTCCACTTT	CASSGQGALDSPLHF
TRBD1	NA	TRBV28	TRBJ1-2	TGTGCCAGCAGTCCAGGGGGCGCAGGCAGGATCTATGACTACACCTTC	CASSPGGAGRIYDYTF
NA	NA	TRBV11-3	TRBJ2-1	TGTGCCAGCAGCTTAGGGAGGAATGAGCAGTTCTTC	CASSLGRNEQFF
NA	NA	TRBV20-1	TRBJ1-4	TGCAGTGTACAGCTTAATGAAAAACTGTTTTTT	CSVQLNEKLFF
NA	NA	TRBV5-1	TRBJ1-2	TGCGCCAGCAGCCCTGGCGGAGGGGACCATGGCTACACCTTC	CASSPGGGDHGYTF